Listed below are T cell receptor beta chains from one sample, sequenced in a study of shared clonotypes between healthy human individuals. Profiled with immunoSEQ multiplex PCR; TCRdb holds only in-frame clones, not every one. The sample holds 600,000 to 800,000 clones; about two thirds are singletons and the top ten take approximately 1.8%. Sequencing input: memory CD4+ T cells sorted from blood. The receptors come from a woman in her thirties in good health. Each CDR3 is given with its conserved first and last residue. Each record gives: J gene, clone size, D gene, V gene, CDR3 DNA, CDR3 protein. D genes are given only for firm matches. For some rows the clone size is stated as once, few or many, or as a class when expanded; others skip it.

J gene: TRBJ2-7; clone size: few; D gene: NA; V gene: TRBV9; CDR3 DNA: TGTGCCAGCAGCGTAGCCCCGGGAGATTCCTACGAGCAGTACTTC; CDR3 protein: CASSVAPGDSYEQYF
J gene: TRBJ2-1; clone size: NA; D gene: NA; V gene: TRBV14; CDR3 DNA: TGTGCCAGCAGCCAAGACCACACAAAGGGCGATGAGCAGTTCTTC; CDR3 protein: CASSQDHTKGDEQFF
J gene: TRBJ2-4; clone size: few; D gene: TRBD2; V gene: TRBV30; CDR3 DNA: TGTGCCTGGCACCCAAAGGGGACTAGCGGGGTAGCCAAAAACATTCAGTACTTC; CDR3 protein: CAWHPKGTSGVAKNIQYF
J gene: TRBJ1-3; clone size: NA; D gene: NA; V gene: TRBV10-2; CDR3 DNA: TGCGCCAGCAGTGAGACCCAGGGAGGTGGAAACACCATATATTTT; CDR3 protein: CASSETQGGGNTIYF
J gene: TRBJ1-2; clone size: NA; D gene: TRBD1; V gene: TRBV10-3; CDR3 DNA: TGTGCCATCAGTGACCCGGACAGGGGCGGCTATGGCTACACCTTC; CDR3 protein: CAISDPDRGGYGYTF
J gene: TRBJ2-7; clone size: few; D gene: NA; V gene: TRBV11-2; CDR3 DNA: TGTGCCAGCAGTACTCCCGATGGGATCGAGCAGTACTTC; CDR3 protein: CASSTPDGIEQYF
J gene: TRBJ1-1; clone size: NA; D gene: TRBD1; V gene: TRBV5-1; CDR3 DNA: TGCGCCAGCAGCCGCGGGGACAGGGATAACACTGAAGCTTTCTTT; CDR3 protein: CASSRGDRDNTEAFF
J gene: TRBJ2-3; clone size: NA; D gene: NA; V gene: TRBV6-1; CDR3 DNA: TGTGCCAGCGGGGGAGATACGCAGTATTTT; CDR3 protein: CASGGDTQYF
J gene: TRBJ2-1; clone size: NA; D gene: TRBD1; V gene: TRBV25-1; CDR3 DNA: TGTGCCAGCAGGGACAGGGGGCCAGGTGAGCAGTTCTTC; CDR3 protein: CASRDRGPGEQFF
J gene: TRBJ2-1; clone size: NA; D gene: TRBD1; V gene: TRBV5-1; CDR3 DNA: TGCGCCAGCAGCTCCACGACCTCCGGACAGGGTTCCCAGTTCTTC; CDR3 protein: CASSSTTSGQGSQFF
J gene: TRBJ2-3; clone size: NA; D gene: NA; V gene: TRBV6-5; CDR3 DNA: TGTGCCAGCAGCCCTGACAGGACAGCAGATACGCAGTATTTT; CDR3 protein: CASSPDRTADTQYF
J gene: TRBJ2-1; clone size: few; D gene: TRBD2; V gene: TRBV28; CDR3 DNA: TGTGCCAGCAGCCTGGGACTAGCGGCTTACAATGAGCAGTTCTTC; CDR3 protein: CASSLGLAAYNEQFF
J gene: TRBJ2-5; clone size: few; D gene: NA; V gene: TRBV6-6; CDR3 DNA: TGTGCCAGCAGTTCCCAAGAGCGGCCGACGACCCAGTACTTC; CDR3 protein: CASSSQERPTTQYF
J gene: TRBJ2-1; clone size: NA; D gene: TRBD1; V gene: TRBV7-9; CDR3 DNA: TGTGCCAGCAGCTTAACCGGGACAGGGTACAATGAGCAGTTCTTC; CDR3 protein: CASSLTGTGYNEQFF
J gene: TRBJ1-5; clone size: few; D gene: NA; V gene: TRBV19; CDR3 DNA: TGTGCCAGTAGTATTCTTCAGGGACGTAAACAGCCCCAGCATTTT; CDR3 protein: CASSILQGRKQPQHF
J gene: TRBJ2-7; clone size: NA; D gene: NA; V gene: TRBV5-1; CDR3 DNA: TGCGCCAGCAGCTTGGCGGCCGGTCCCTACGAGCAGTACTTC; CDR3 protein: CASSLAAGPYEQYF
J gene: TRBJ2-1; clone size: NA; D gene: NA; V gene: TRBV12-5; CDR3 DNA: TGTGCTAGTATGCAGGGGGGTCCATTTGTTGAGCAGTTCTTC; CDR3 protein: CASMQGGPFVEQFF
J gene: TRBJ2-5; clone size: once; D gene: TRBD1; V gene: TRBV19; CDR3 DNA: TGTGCCAGTAGTATAGCGCCGGGACAGGGGAATTGGTTAGGGGCCCAGTACTTC; CDR3 protein: CASSIAPGQGNWLGAQYF
J gene: TRBJ2-1; clone size: NA; D gene: NA; V gene: TRBV6-6; CDR3 DNA: TGTGCCAGCAGTTACGCGACTGGCCGTGAGCAGTTCTTC; CDR3 protein: CASSYATGREQFF
J gene: TRBJ2-1; clone size: NA; D gene: NA; V gene: TRBV12-5; CDR3 DNA: TGTGCTAGTGGTTTGGTACTGGCGGGAACTCCTAACAATGAGCAGTTCTTC; CDR3 protein: CASGLVLAGTPNNEQFF
J gene: TRBJ2-1; clone size: NA; D gene: NA; V gene: TRBV18; CDR3 DNA: TGTGCCAGCTCCCCAACCCAGGACCACAATGAGCAGTTCTTC; CDR3 protein: CASSPTQDHNEQFF
J gene: TRBJ2-3; clone size: NA; D gene: NA; V gene: TRBV7-6; CDR3 DNA: TGTGCCAGCAGCACCATAGCGGAAAGCACAGATACGCAGTATTTT; CDR3 protein: CASSTIAESTDTQYF